These 14 T cell receptor beta chains were all obtained from the same sample, sequenced in a study of T cell repertoires in cytomegalovirus infection (dated by TCRdb to between 2018 and 2021). The data were produced on an Illumina HiSeq 1500. TCRdb reworked the public reads: Q25 trimming with fastp, MiXCR clone assembly, productive beta chains retained. CDR3 protein duplicates are merged, each entry listing the most common genes and DNA. Here the sample has hundreds of thousands of distinct CDR3 sequences; roughly 15% occur a single time. The top ten clonotypes cover around 12% of the sample. The sample consisted of PBMCs. The receptor set was obtained from a human donor in good health (CMV status not recorded). Some clones in this sample may be carry-over from other donors' samples.

This clonotype showed up many times. The V call is TRBV18, the J call TRBJ2-2; 8 nucleotides align to TRBD1. The CDR3 runs 16 residues. The germline gives CDR1 KGHSH, CDR2 LQKENI. V shed 5 bases, J shed 3 bases, and the junction held 8 bases outside the gene matches. The CDR3 sequence: CASSVGDRGYTGELFF. CDR3 DNA: TGTGCCAGCTCAGTTGGCGACAGGGGATACACCGGGGAGCTGTTTTTT.

This clonotype has ten or more counts. This chain uses TRBV19 with TRBJ2-1, with TRBD2 matching over 11 bases. The CDR3 covers 13 residues. Germline lookup yields CDR1 LNHDA and CDR2 SQIVND (reference sequence). J lost 13 bases, V lost 3 bases, and 5 bases had no gene match. CDR3 loop: CASSIGLAGQQFF. The CDR3 DNA follows: TGTGCCAGTAGTATCGGACTAGCGGGTCAACAGTTCTTC.

This clonotype was detected ten times or more. The chain employs TRBV6-2 or TRBV6-3 and TRBJ1-5; D is unresolved. V was trimmed by 0 bases and J by 0 bases, leaving 9 bases between them. This CDR3 is 16 amino acids long. Germline CDR1 and CDR2: MNHEY and SVGEGT. The CDR3 DNA reads TGTGCCAGCAGTTACTCGGATTCCAGTAGCAATCAGCCCCAGCATTTT. Its translation is CASSYSDSSSNQPQHF.

The rearrangement uses TRBV28 and TRBJ1-5; TRBD1 agrees at 7 bases. The CDR3 is 12 residues long. CDR1 and CDR2 (germline): MDHEN, SYDVKM. CDR3 loop: CGTQGELQPQHF. CDR3 coding DNA: TGTGGAACTCAGGGGGAACTTCAGCCCCAGCATTTT.

The rearrangement joins TRBV11-3 to TRBJ2-1; 12 positions agree with TRBD2. Germline V gene lookup returns CDR1 SGHNT and CDR2 YENEEA. The V and J ends lost 3 bases and 5 bases, in that order; junction bases with no gene match: 8. The CDR3 loop spans 17 amino acids. CDR3 bases: TGTGCCAGCAGCTTTGAACTAGCGGGGGGTAGCAACAATGAGCAGTTCTTC. Amino acids: CASSFELAGGSNNEQFF.

This clonotype was observed a few times. This chain links TRBV7-6 with TRBJ2-1, with 8 nucleotides matching TRBD2. CDR1 and CDR2 from the germline V gene are SGHVS and FNYEAQ. CDR3 length: 14 residues. V gave up 5 bases and J gave up 12 bases; unmatched junction bases: 12. CDR3 region: CASSRSGGPDRQFF. In DNA, the CDR3 is TGTGCCAGCAGCCGGTCGGGGGGGCCCGATCGGCAGTTCTTC.

This clonotype was observed a handful of times. The rearrangement joins TRBV7-6 to TRBJ1-4, with a tentative D call TRBD1 (6 bases). This CDR3 spans 14 amino acids. The germline V and J ends were trimmed by 4 bases and 8 bases, with 14 bases remaining between them. CDR1 and CDR2 from the germline V gene are SGHVS and FNYEAQ. The CDR3 bases are TGTGCCAGCAGCTACGAAGGGGGAGGCGAAAAACTGTTTTTT. Translating gives CASSYEGGGEKLFF.

This clonotype was counted a few times. The chain combines TRBV5-6 with TRBJ1-2; D gene unclear. Germline lookup yields CDR1 SGHDT and CDR2 YYEEEE. The CDR3 consists of 15 residues. The V and J ends lost 5 bases and 8 bases respectively, with 22 bases between them. The CDR3 loop reads CASRHEIKAGLGYTF. CDR3 DNA sequence: TGTGCCAGCAGGCATGAAATAAAGGCAGGTCTCGGCTACACCTTC. The whole variable domain, remainder taken from reference TRBV5-6 and TRBJ1-2, is DAGVTQSPTHLIKTRGQQVTLRCSPKSGHDTVSWYQQALGQGPQFIFQYYEEEERQRGNFPDRFSGHQFPNYSSELNVNALLLGDSALYLCASRHEIKAGLGYTFGSGTRLTVV.

This clonotype has a handful of counts. V usage is TRBV5-1 and J usage is TRBJ2-5; D may match TRBD1 or TRBD2 (5 bases each). Deletions cut 5 bases from V and 5 bases from J, with 16 bases between. The CDR3 runs to 14 residues. Germline assignment: CDR1 SGHRS and CDR2 YFSETQ. CDR3 region: CASSPGRERETQYF. CDR3 DNA sequence: TGCGCCAGCAGTCCCGGCAGGGAGAGGGAGACCCAGTACTTC.

The chain combines TRBV6-2 or TRBV6-3 with TRBJ2-1; possibly TRBD1 or TRBD2 for D (7 bases each). This CDR3 is built from 13 residues. CDR1 is MNHEY, CDR2 SVGEGT, per germline. Trimming pared 10 bases from V and 2 bases from J, leaving 12 bases between. The CDR3 nucleotides are TGTGCCACCAGGGGGGGCCCCTACAATGAGCAGTTCTTC. This codes for CATRGGPYNEQFF.

This clonotype has just a few counts. The rearrangement joins TRBV7-9 to TRBJ1-1; a possible D gene is TRBD1 (5 bases). CDR3 length equals 14 residues. The V and J ends lost 1 base and 6 bases respectively, with 12 bases between them. Per the germline V gene, CDR1 is SEHNR and CDR2 is FQNEAQ (reference sequence). CDR3 nucleotides: TGTGCCAGCAGCTTAGAAGACAGATCGTCTGAAGCTTTCTTT. This encodes CASSLEDRSSEAFF.

V gene TRBV20-1 combines with J gene TRBJ2-4; possible D gene TRBD2, 5 bases. The length of the CDR3 is 12 residues. V gave up 3 bases and J gave up 7 bases, with 10 bases separating them. Germline V CDR1 and CDR2: DFQATT, SNEGSKA (reference sequence). This CDR3 is CSARDLGNIQYF. CDR3 sequence (DNA): TGCAGTGCTAGGGACTTAGGGAACATTCAGTACTTC.

In its sample, this clonotype was seen many times. The chain is built from TRBV7-3 and TRBJ2-3, with D perhaps matching TRBD1 (6 bases). Trimming took off 2 bases at V and 5 bases at J, with 11 bases between the two ends. The CDR3 runs to 14 residues. CDR1 and CDR2 from the germline V gene are SGHTA and FQGTGA. The CDR3, as DNA: TGTGCCAGCAGCTTATTCGGACAGCAAGATACGCAGTATTTT. Translated, it gives CASSLFGQQDTQYF. The full variable domain, its missing parts supplied by reference TRBV7-3 and TRBJ2-3, is GAGVSQTPSNKVTEKGKYVELRCDPISGHTALYWYRQSLGQGPEFLIYFQGTGAADDSGLPNDRFFAVRPEGSVSTLKIQRTERGDSAVYLCASSLFGQQDTQYFGPGTRLTVL.

J is TRBJ2-2 and V is TRBV10-3, with D tentatively TRBD2 (6 bases). There are 17 residues in the CDR3. V was pared by 4 bases and J by 7 bases, with 22 bases between. The germline V gene has CDR1 ENHRY and CDR2 SYGVKD. CDR3 sequence reads: CAISGGLPAGSGGELFF. CDR3 nucleotide sequence: TGTGCCATCAGTGGGGGACTGCCAGCCGGTTCCGGCGGGGAGCTGTTTTTT.